This is a list of T cell receptor beta chains from one sample in a study of blood T cell repertoires in COVID-19. Repertoires were generated with immunoSEQ multiplex PCR, while TCRdb's copy carries only in-frame clones and drops some. This repertoire shows 200,000 to 250,000 clones, approximately 78% found once; its top ten account for 7% to 10%. Sequences were obtained from peripheral blood. The receptors originated from a woman of 80 years or more with COVID-19, enrolled during active disease. Each CDR3 is given with its conserved first and last residue. The D gene is left open where the match is weak. Where a row states a size, it is once, few, many or the class of an expanded clone; other rows omit it.

v_gene	j_gene	abundance	d_gene	CDR3nt	CDR3aa
TRBV5-1	TRBJ1-4	NA	TRBD1	TGCGCCACCAGGGACAGCTTTAATGAAAAACTGTTTTTT	CATRDSFNEKLFF
TRBV18	TRBJ1-1	NA	NA	TGTGCCAGCTCACCATCTGCGGGGCCCACTGAAGCTTTCTTT	CASSPSAGPTEAFF
TRBV5-6	TRBJ1-6	NA	TRBD1	TGTGCCAGCAGCTATGGACAGGGAAGGACACCCCTCCACTTT	CASSYGQGRTPLHF
TRBV14	TRBJ2-7	NA	NA	TGTGCCAGCAGCCAAGGACAGGCGAGGAACCACGAGCAGTACTTC	CASSQGQARNHEQYF
TRBV7-3	TRBJ2-1	NA	NA	TGTGCCAGCAGCTTAGAAGGAAGAGGGAATGAGCAGTTCTTC	CASSLEGRGNEQFF
TRBV19	TRBJ1-2	few	NA	TGTGCCAGTAGTGTGGAGGACTATGGCTACACCTTC	CASSVEDYGYTF
TRBV27	TRBJ2-1	NA	NA	TGTGCCAGCAGTTTATATTCCTCCTCCTACAATGAGCAGTTCTTC	CASSLYSSSYNEQFF
TRBV5-6	TRBJ2-7	NA	NA	TGTGCCAGCAGCCCGCGAAGCGCGAAGTGGGGGGAGTACTTC	CASSPRSAKWGEYF
TRBV3-1/TRBV3-2	TRBJ2-3	NA	TRBD2	TGTGCCAGCAGCCCGAATAGCGGGGGGGCGGTTACGCAGTATTTT	CASSPNSGGAVTQYF
TRBV28	TRBJ2-7	few	NA	TGTGCCAGCAGTCTCCAGTCCTACGAGCAGTACTTC	CASSLQSYEQYF
TRBV21-1	TRBJ2-2	NA	NA	TGTGCCAGCAGCAAAGAGCAAAGAGGATGGTACTCTGGGTCTAGCGGGAGACAGCTGTTTTTT	CASSKEQRGWYSGSSGRQLFF
TRBV4-3	TRBJ1-5	NA	NA	TGCGCCAGCAGCCTCAAGTATAGGGGGAGCAATCAGCCCCAGCATTTT	CASSLKYRGSNQPQHF
TRBV15	TRBJ2-7	NA	NA	TGTGCCACCAGCAGAGGGGGGGAGCAGGGCCAGCAGTACTTC	CATSRGGEQGQQYF
TRBV12-3/TRBV12-4	TRBJ1-2	NA	NA	TGTGCCAGCACCTTTGGGAGGGGTGGCTACACCTTC	CASTFGRGGYTF
TRBV7-9	TRBJ2-3	NA	TRBD1	TGTGCCAGCAGCTTAGCCGGGACAGGGGCGGCGGATACGCAGTATTTT	CASSLAGTGAADTQYF
TRBV3-1/TRBV3-2	TRBJ2-5	NA	TRBD1	TGTGCCAGCAGCCCCCACGGGACAGGGAATCAAGAGACCCAGTACTTC	CASSPHGTGNQETQYF
TRBV7-3	TRBJ1-1	NA	NA	TGTGCCAGCAGCTCCCAGGGTAACCTTGAAGCTTTCTTT	CASSSQGNLEAFF
TRBV21-1	TRBJ2-7	NA	NA	TGTGCCAGCAACTCATCGAGGGGGAATCGCGAGCAGTACTTC	CASNSSRGNREQYF
TRBV19	TRBJ1-3	NA	NA	TGTGCCAGTAGCGAACGGGGGAACACCATATATTTT	CASSERGNTIYF
TRBV2	TRBJ1-2	once	NA	TGTGCCTCTCACCAGGGGTGGGCTAACTATGGCTACACCTTC	CASHQGWANYGYTF
TRBV18	TRBJ2-5	NA	TRBD1	TGTGCCAGCTCACCGAGGACAGGGACAGCGGAGACCCAGTACTTC	CASSPRTGTAETQYF
TRBV5-1	TRBJ1-1	NA	NA	TGCGCCAGCAGCTTTTATCTTGACTCCGGGGTCGCTGAAGCTTTCTTT	CASSFYLDSGVAEAFF
TRBV5-1	TRBJ2-4	few	TRBD2	TGCGCCAGCAGCCCCTTAGCGGGAGCCAAAAACATTCAGTACTTC	CASSPLAGAKNIQYF
TRBV6-1	TRBJ1-1	NA	NA	TGTGCCAGCAGTGAAGTTCGGACACGGGAAGCTTTCTTT	CASSEVRTREAFF
TRBV2	TRBJ1-1	NA	NA	TGTGCCAGCAGGAGGCAAAGTGGCACTGAAGCTTTCTTT	CASRRQSGTEAFF
TRBV5-1	TRBJ2-3	NA	TRBD2	TGCGCCAGCAGTAAGGCGGGAGCCCCAGATACGCAGTATTTT	CASSKAGAPDTQYF
TRBV28	TRBJ1-2	NA	TRBD1	TGTGCCAGCAGGGGATCGAAAGGACAGGGGGAAATTGGCTACACCTTC	CASRGSKGQGEIGYTF